Below, 5 T cell receptor beta chains from the same sample are listed, as sequenced in a study of monozygotic twins with inflammatory bowel disease. One entry per CDR3 protein, without DNA, is what TCRdb gives after re-calling the 5' RACE reads. This sample's table reports 440,000 or so distinct CDR3 sequences. Sequencing input: blood. The receptors come from a human donor with ulcerative colitis or Crohn's disease, or a healthy co-twin of an affected twin (not recorded which).

The chain couples TRBV7-2 to TRBJ1-6; the D call of TRBD1 rests on TCRdb alone, since no DNA is present to check it. In germline, CDR1 is SGHTA, CDR2 FQGNSA. This CDR3 contains 15 residues. CDR3 amino acids: CASSLATGSYSPLHF.

The chain is built from TRBV5-4 and TRBJ2-1; TCRdb lists TRBD1, though no DNA is available to test this call. CDR1 is SGHNT, CDR2 YYREEE, per germline (reference sequence). The CDR3 has 12 amino acids. CDR3 amino acids: CASSVPDREQFF.

The V call is TRBV7-9, the J call TRBJ2-1; TCRdb gives TRBD2 as the D gene, but with no DNA this cannot be confirmed. CDR3 length equals 16 residues. The germline V gene has CDR1 SEHNR and CDR2 FQNEAQ (reference sequence). Here the CDR3 reads CASSLKRAGGHNEQFF.

The chain is built from TRBV7-9 and TRBJ2-7. The CDR3 has 12 amino acids. Looked up from germline, CDR1 is SEHNR and CDR2 is FQNEAQ (reference sequence). This chain's CDR3 is CASSLDLDEQYF.

The CDR3 sequence is CASTLPARETQYF. This chain links TRBV7-2 with TRBJ2-5; the TRBD2 assignment by TCRdb is unverifiable without DNA. CDR1 is SGHTA, CDR2 FQGNSA, per germline. The CDR3 is 13 residues long.